Following are 30 T cell receptor beta chains from one sample sequenced in a study of high-grade serous ovarian cancer treatment subgroups. Only in-frame clones appear in the TCRdb table, and some are missing; sequencing was by immunoSEQ multiplex PCR. The profile shows about 15,000 clones, 80% to 90% of them singletons. The tumor samples were collected prior to definitive surgery or chemotherapy. The sample comprised tumor tissue. Receptors were obtained from a human donor with high-grade serous ovarian cancer.

This clone has just one count. The CDR3: CASGTSGVGTQYF. Here the CDR3 DNA reads TGTGCCTCTGGGACTAGCGGGGTTGGTACGCAGTATTTT. The chain couples TRBV5-4 to TRBJ2-3, with 13 bases fitting TRBD2. CDR1 SGHNT and CDR2 YYREEE come from the germline V gene (reference sequence). CDR3 length: 13 residues. V gave up 10 bases and J gave up 8 bases; unmatched junction bases: 7.

This clone was observed once. The chain carries TRBV30 and TRBJ2-6; no reliable D call. The CDR3 runs to 14 residues. Germline V CDR1 and CDR2: GTSNPN, SVGIG (reference sequence). V lost 3 bases and J 1 base, leaving 7 bases between the germline ends. The CDR3 DNA follows: TGTGCCTGGAGGCTAATTTCTGGGGCCAACGTCCTGACTTTC. Protein sequence: CAWRLISGANVLTF.

This clone was seen once. The chain recombines TRBV9 with TRBJ2-1; a possible D gene is TRBD1 (7 bases). This CDR3 contains 16 residues. The germline V gene encodes CDR1 SGDLS and CDR2 YYNGEE. Trimming took 0 bases from V and 7 from J, leaving 17 bases between them. This CDR3 is CASSVVRSGGGNEQFF. CDR3 DNA: TGTGCCAGCAGCGTAGTAAGGTCAGGGGGAGGTAATGAGCAGTTCTTC.

The gene calls are TRBV7-9 and TRBJ2-3; weak D call: TRBD2 (5 bases). Germline V CDR1 and CDR2: SEHNR, FQNEAQ (reference sequence). V was shortened by 2 bases and J by 14 bases, with 14 bases between the two germline ends. This CDR3 has 12 amino acids. The chain's CDR3 is CASSLNGVVWYF. DNA of the CDR3: TGTGCCAGCAGCTTAAACGGGGTTGTATGGTATTTT.

This chain joins TRBV6-6 and TRBJ1-4; 8 bases are a match to TRBD1. Germline values: CDR1 MNHNY, CDR2 SVGAGI (reference sequence). The length of the CDR3 is 15 residues. V gave up 4 bases and J gave up 7 bases; unmatched junction bases: 8. In nucleotides, the CDR3 is TGTGCCAGCAGTTGGTCCGGACAGGGTGGTGAAAAACTGTTTTTT. Translation gives CASSWSGQGGEKLFF.

This chain connects TRBV7-9 to TRBJ1-4; possibly TRBD1 for D (5 bases). This CDR3 contains 14 residues. Germline lookup yields CDR1 SEHNR and CDR2 FQNEAQ (reference sequence). The ends were cut back, 1 base at V and 7 bases at J, with 10 bases in the middle. The CDR3 DNA follows: TGTGCCAGCAGCTTAGGCAGGGTTGGTGAAAAACTGTTTTTT. This encodes CASSLGRVGEKLFF.

This chain uses TRBV2 with TRBJ1-5; 7 bases are shared with TRBD1. This CDR3 contains 14 residues. Trimming removed 6 bases from V and 6 bases from J; junction bases left unmatched: 8. Germline V gene sequence: CDR1 SNHLY, CDR2 FYNNEI. This CDR3 is CASSQGGESQPQHF. The CDR3 coding sequence is TGTGCCAGCAGCCAGGGGGGGGAAAGTCAGCCCCAGCATTTT. The complete variable domain, with remaining parts taken from reference TRBV2 and TRBJ1-5, reads EPEVTQTPSHQVTQMGQEVILRCVPISNHLYFYWYRQILGQKVEFLVSFYNNEISEKSEIFDDQFSVERPDGSNFTLKIRSTKLEDSAMYFCASSQGGESQPQHFGDGTRLSIL.

The chain has TRBV7-3 and TRBJ1-5; D not resolved. Trimming removed 5 bases at V and 4 bases at J, with 9 bases between. The CDR3 loop spans 13 amino acids. Germline CDR1 is SGHTA and CDR2 is FQGTGA. The chain's CDR3 is CASSPGRNQPQHF. In nucleotides, the CDR3 is TGTGCCAGCAGCCCCGGACGGAATCAGCCCCAGCATTTT. The whole variable domain, remainder taken from reference TRBV7-3 and TRBJ1-5, is GAGVSQTPSNKVTEKGKYVELRCDPISGHTALYWYRQSLGQGPEFLIYFQGTGAADDSGLPNDRFFAVRPEGSVSTLKIQRTERGDSAVYLCASSPGRNQPQHFGDGTRLSIL.

This clone was detected once. The rearrangement joins TRBV5-1 to TRBJ1-6; 7 bases align to TRBD1. The trim removed 4 bases at V and 0 bases at J, leaving 7 bases unmatched. In germline, CDR1 is SGHRS, CDR2 YFSETQ. The CDR3 contains 17 residues. CDR3: CASSQGQPSSYNSPLHF. The DNA for the CDR3 is TGCGCCAGCAGCCAGGGACAGCCAAGCTCCTATAATTCACCCCTCCACTTT.

The chain combines TRBV11-3 with TRBJ2-2; D ambiguous. Trimming stripped 2 bases from V and 5 bases from J, with 12 bases between. Germline assignment: CDR1 SGHNT and CDR2 YENEEA. The CDR3 is 15 amino acids. The CDR3 coding sequence is TGTGCCAGCAGCTTAAGAACGTCGAGGACCGGGGAGCTGTTTTTT. Protein: CASSLRTSRTGELFF.

The V gene is TRBV5-4, the J gene TRBJ1-4, with a possible D match to TRBD1 (6 bases). This CDR3 contains 14 residues. The germline V and J ends were trimmed by 3 bases and 7 bases, with 13 bases remaining between them. Germline CDR1 reads SGHNT; CDR2 reads YYREEE (reference sequence). In DNA, the CDR3 is TGTGCCAGCAGCTGGGGGCAGGAAGGTGAAAAACTGTTTTTT. This gives the protein CASSWGQEGEKLFF.

The J gene is TRBJ2-7, the V gene TRBV18; D is uncertain. Germline V gene lookup returns CDR1 KGHSH and CDR2 LQKENI. The CDR3 totals 14 residues. Trimming took 0 bases from V and 2 from J, leaving 8 bases between them. Here the CDR3 DNA reads TGTGCCAGCTCACCACCGCGGCCTCCCTACGAGCAGTACTTC. Translation gives CASSPPRPPYEQYF.

The rearrangement uses TRBV6-6 and TRBJ1-3; no clear D. In germline, CDR1 is MNHNY, CDR2 SVGAGI (reference sequence). The length of the CDR3 is 14 residues. Deletions cut 10 bases from V and 0 bases from J, with 13 bases between. For the CDR3, the DNA is TGTGCCACCCAAGAGTCATTCTCTGGAAACACCATATATTTT. Residues: CATQESFSGNTIYF.

The genes are TRBV7-2 and TRBJ1-5; maybe TRBD1 (5 bases). CDR3 length: 15 amino acids. Trimming left V 0 bases short and J 6 bases short, with 12 bases between. The germline V gene has CDR1 SGHTA and CDR2 FQGNSA. CDR3: CASSLASRVGQPQHF. DNA for the CDR3: TGTGCCAGCAGCTTAGCAAGCAGGGTTGGTCAGCCCCAGCATTTT.

As DNA, the CDR3 is TGTGCCAGCTCACCACCGGTGTTCACAGATACGCAGTATTTT. Amino acids: CASSPPVFTDTQYF. This chain links TRBV18 with TRBJ2-3; no definite D call. The CDR3 spans 14 residues. V gave up 0 bases and J gave up 2 bases, with 6 bases separating them. Germline CDR1 KGHSH, CDR2 LQKENI.

V usage is TRBV14 and J usage is TRBJ1-4, with a weak D call TRBD1 (5 bases). This CDR3 spans 13 amino acids. V shed 4 bases and J shed 6 bases, with 9 bases lying between them. The germline V gene encodes CDR1 SGHDN and CDR2 FVKESK. CDR3 region: CASSRTLHEKLFF. In DNA, the CDR3 is TGTGCCAGCAGCCGGACACTTCATGAAAAACTGTTTTTT.

This clone came up a few times. The V gene is TRBV6-5, the J gene TRBJ2-7; D possibly corresponds to TRBD1 (5 bases). This CDR3 contains 13 residues. V lost 0 bases and J 3 bases, leaving 6 bases between the germline ends. The germline CDR1 and CDR2 sequences are MNHEY and SVGAGI. The CDR3 here is CASSYSTDYEQYF. The CDR3 nucleotides read TGTGCCAGCAGTTACTCGACAGACTACGAGCAGTACTTC.

This sequence joins TRBV9 and TRBJ2-2, with a possible D match to TRBD1 (5 bases). The CDR3 spans 15 residues. Germline CDR1 is SGDLS and CDR2 is YYNGEE. With 2 bases removed from V and 5 bases from J, the gap between germline ends came to 13 bases. CDR3 bases: TGTGCCAGCAGCGTGGCAACAGGTGGTACCGGGGAGCTGTTTTTT. This translates into CASSVATGGTGELFF.

This chain joins TRBV4-1 and TRBJ2-5; D may be TRBD1 (6 bases). The DNA matches TRBJ2-7 better at its end, which makes the J call doubtful. This CDR3 has 13 amino acids. CDR1 and CDR2 from the germline V gene are MGHRA and YSYEKL. The CDR3 sequence: CASSPGTLYEQYF. In DNA, the CDR3 is TGCGCCAGCAGTCCCGGGACACTCTACGAGCAGTACTTC.

This clone was seen once. The V and J genes are TRBV5-1 and TRBJ2-7, with D maybe TRBD2 (6 bases). V lost 4 bases and J 0 bases, leaving 14 bases between the germline ends. This CDR3 is built from 15 residues. CDR1 SGHRS and CDR2 YFSETQ come from the germline V gene. CDR3 bases: TGCGCCAGCAGCCCCGGGACTTCAGCCTCCTACGAGCAGTACTTC. Translated, it gives CASSPGTSASYEQYF.

The V gene is TRBV7-9, the J gene TRBJ1-3; 8 positions agree with TRBD1. This CDR3 contains 15 residues. The germline V gene encodes CDR1 SEHNR and CDR2 FQNEAQ (reference sequence). V lost 6 bases, J lost 3 bases, and 7 bases stayed unmatched. The CDR3 nucleotides read TGTGCCAGCAGACATTCAGGGGGCAATGGAAACACCATATATTTT. Translation: CASRHSGGNGNTIYF.

This chain's CDR3 is CASSQELGYTEAFF. The CDR3 DNA reads as TGCGCCAGCAGCCAAGAGCTGGGGTACACTGAAGCTTTCTTT. V and J are TRBV4-1 and TRBJ1-1; D uncertain. This CDR3 spans 14 amino acids. Trimming pared 0 bases from V and 3 bases from J, leaving 8 bases between. Germline V lookup: CDR1 MGHRA, CDR2 YSYEKL.

This sequence joins TRBV29-1 and TRBJ1-2; D call uncertain. Germline CDR1 and CDR2: SQVTM and ANQGSEA. The CDR3 spans 13 residues. V dropped 3 bases and J dropped 3 bases, with 11 bases sitting between them. The CDR3 is CSVDEGMDYGYTF. The CDR3 bases are TGCAGCGTTGATGAGGGAATGGACTATGGCTACACCTTC.

As DNA, the CDR3 is TGTGCCAGCAAATCCCGGACGGTTTCCTACGAGCAGTACTTC. It is translated as CASKSRTVSYEQYF. The rearrangement uses TRBV6-1 and TRBJ2-7; no firm D call. Between the trimmed V and J ends, which lost 7 bases and 1 base, there was a span of 14 bases. The CDR3 is made up of 14 amino acids. CDR1 is MNHNS and CDR2 is SASEGT in the germline V gene.

The CDR3 nucleotides read TGTGCCAGCAGCTTGGTCGGGGGATCCTACGAGCAGTACTTC. Amino acids: CASSLVGGSYEQYF. The J gene is TRBJ2-7, the V gene TRBV5-6, with D tentatively TRBD2 (6 bases). Per germline, CDR1 SGHDT and CDR2 YYEEEE. The CDR3 extends over 14 amino acids. Trimming took off 0 bases at V and 1 base at J, with 8 bases between the two ends.

For the CDR3, the DNA is TGTGCCAGCAGCTTAGGCCCACCCCGAGCAGATACGCAGTATTTT. Protein: CASSLGPPRADTQYF. V and J are TRBV13 and TRBJ2-3; D unclear. V lost 0 bases and J 4 bases, leaving 11 bases between the germline ends. From germline, CDR1 is PRHDT and CDR2 FYEKMQ (reference sequence). The CDR3 is made up of 15 amino acids. Complete variable domain (other parts from reference TRBV13 and TRBJ2-3): AAGVIQSPRHLIKEKRETATLKCYPIPRHDTVYWYQQGPGQDPQFLISFYEKMQSDKGSIPDRFSAQQFSDYHSELNMSSLELGDSALYFCASSLGPPRADTQYFGPGTRLTVL.

V gene TRBV19 combines with J gene TRBJ2-3; 9 positions agree with TRBD2. The CDR3 covers 18 residues. Germline CDR1 LNHDA, CDR2 SQIVND (reference sequence). V shed 3 bases, J shed 2 bases, and the junction held 12 bases outside the gene matches. For the CDR3, the DNA is TGTGCCAGTAGTATCCGTCGGACTGGCGGGGGGGTCACAGATACGCAGTATTTT. Translation: CASSIRRTGGGVTDTQYF.

The chain links TRBV6-6 to TRBJ1-6; D not certain. V was cut by 7 bases and J by 10 bases, with 11 bases left in between. Per germline, CDR1 MNHNY and CDR2 SVGAGI (reference sequence). There are 12 residues in the CDR3. CDR3 in DNA: TGTGCCAGCACCCCATGGAGGTCACCCCTCCACTTT. Protein: CASTPWRSPLHF.

The chain recombines TRBV30 with TRBJ2-1, with D unresolved. This CDR3 comprises 13 residues. CDR1 and CDR2 (germline): GTSNPN, SVGIG (reference sequence). V was trimmed by 3 bases and J by 1 base, leaving 7 bases between them. The CDR3, as DNA: TGTGCCTGGAGGGCCAGGTCCTACAATGAGCAGTTCTTC. This codes for CAWRARSYNEQFF. The full variable domain, rest sourced from reference TRBV30 and TRBJ2-1, is SQTIHQWPATLVQPVGSPLSLECTVEGTSNPNLYWYRQAAGRGLQLLFYSVGIGQISSEVPQNLSASRPQDRQFILSSKKLLLSDSGFYLCAWRARSYNEQFFGPGTRLTVL.

In DNA form, the CDR3 reads TGTGCCAGCAGCTTAGGGACAGCTCTTTTCTACGAGCAGTACTTC. This encodes CASSLGTALFYEQYF. The chain couples TRBV11-2 to TRBJ2-7; possible D gene TRBD1, 6 bases. The CDR3 runs 15 residues. Germline V gene data show CDR1 as SGHAT and CDR2 as FQNNGV. V gave up 1 base and J gave up 3 bases, with 13 bases separating them.